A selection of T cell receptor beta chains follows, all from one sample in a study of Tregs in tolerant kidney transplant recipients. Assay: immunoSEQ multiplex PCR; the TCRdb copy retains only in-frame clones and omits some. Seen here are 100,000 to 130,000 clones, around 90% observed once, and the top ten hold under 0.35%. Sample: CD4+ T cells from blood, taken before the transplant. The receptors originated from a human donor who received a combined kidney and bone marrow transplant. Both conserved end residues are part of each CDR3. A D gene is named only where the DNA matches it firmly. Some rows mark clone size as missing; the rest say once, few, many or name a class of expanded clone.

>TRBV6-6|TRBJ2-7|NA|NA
TGTGCCAGCAGTTACGGAGGGGGCGCGCGCCTGGAGCAGTACTTC
CASSYGGGARLEQYF
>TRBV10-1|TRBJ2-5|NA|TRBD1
TGCGCCAGCAGTGACAGACAGGGGGCCCACCAAGAGACCCAGTACTTC
CASSDRQGAHQETQYF
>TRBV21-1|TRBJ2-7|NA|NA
TGTGCCAGCAGCAAAGGGTCTTTGCGGCCCTACGAGCAGTACTTC
CASSKGSLRPYEQYF
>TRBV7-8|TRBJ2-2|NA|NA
TGTGCCAGCAGCCCTCGGTGGAGCGCCGGGGAGCTGTTTTTT
CASSPRWSAGELFF
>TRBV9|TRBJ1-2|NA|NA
TGTGCCAGCAGCGTAGGCAGCTATGGCTACACCTTC
CASSVGSYGYTF
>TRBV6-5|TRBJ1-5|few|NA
TGTGCCAGCAGTTACTCCAGGGTAGGCAATCAGCCCCAGCATTTT
CASSYSRVGNQPQHF
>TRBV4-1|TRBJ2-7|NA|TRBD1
TGCGCCAGCAGCCAAGATAGGGACAGGGCCTACGAGCAGTACTTC
CASSQDRDRAYEQYF
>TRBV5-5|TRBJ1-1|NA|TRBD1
TGTGCCAGCAGCCCGGGACAGGGAAGGGGAATGAACACTGAAGCTTTCTTT
CASSPGQGRGMNTEAFF
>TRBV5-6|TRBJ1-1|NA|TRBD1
TGTGCCAGCAGCTTCCGGGACAGTCTCGAAGCTTTCTTT
CASSFRDSLEAFF
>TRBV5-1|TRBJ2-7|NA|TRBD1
TGCGCCAGCAGCTTAGACTCGGACAGGGTGCACTCCTACGAGCAGTACTTC
CASSLDSDRVHSYEQYF
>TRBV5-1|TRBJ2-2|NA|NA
TGCGCCAGCAGCTTTATGGCAGGGCTCACCGGGGAGCTGTTTTTT
CASSFMAGLTGELFF
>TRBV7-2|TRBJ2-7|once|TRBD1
TGTGCCAGCAGCTTATCAGGGCTGCCAGGGGGCCAATACGAGCAGTACTTC
CASSLSGLPGGQYEQYF
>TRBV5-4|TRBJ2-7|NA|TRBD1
TGTGCCAGCAGCTCCATCCTGGGACAGGCGGCCGAGCAGTACTTC
CASSSILGQAAEQYF
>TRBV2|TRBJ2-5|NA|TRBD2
TGTGCCAGCAAGGCCCTACTAGCGGGGAAGGAGACCCAGTACTTC
CASKALLAGKETQYF
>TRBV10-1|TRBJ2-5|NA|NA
TGCGCCAGCAGTGAGGGGACTTCCCAAGAGACCCAGTACTTC
CASSEGTSQETQYF